This T cell receptor beta chain was found in a study of shared clonotypes between healthy human individuals (TCRdb year 2020). Turning to the overall study: Three men and two women, aged 18 to 49 years, made up the cohort. For each donor, three plates each were used for CD4 naive and CD4 memory, two plates were used for CD8 naive, and one plate was used for CD8 memory. To estimate repertoire size and how much clonotypes are shared between individuals, the study performed deep sequencing of blood TCR repertoires from roughly five healthy adults. Libraries were prepared and TCR repertoires were sequenced by different laboratories using diverse techniques, in order to increase sequencing depth and limit assay-specific biases. Per donor, leukapheresis produced somewhere between about 0.9 and 9.5 billion PBMCs.

CDR1 is given as KGHSH and CDR2 as LQKENI, both from the germline V gene. The CDR3 runs 14 residues from the cysteine to the phenylalanine. The only DNA kept is the CDR3, 42 bases in frame from the first base. Trimming removed 4 bases from V and 0 bases from J, leaving 7 bases between the germline ends. The donors were healthy, HIV-negative adults who had no recently reported acute infections or vaccinations. Every donor was a Caucasian adult residing in Nashville, Tennessee, USA. CD4+ T cells were enriched through magnetic negative selection, after which naive cells were positively selected on CD45RA and the remaining negative fraction served as the memory subset. Blood was obtained by leukapheresis, after which PBMCs were separated by Ficoll-Histopaque density gradient centrifugation and cryopreserved in liquid nitrogen vapor phase. Purity and quantity of every magnetically sorted T cell population were checked by analytical flow cytometry. Each sorted fraction had its genomic DNA isolated and then quantified by UV absorbance on a Nanodrop 2000c.

TCR CDR3 regions were amplified from genomic DNA by multiplex PCR using the deep immunoSEQ assay. Genomic DNA extracted from each cell subset was distributed evenly over all wells of several immunoSEQ 96-well plates, and each plate served as one replicate. For sorted subsets, approximately 0.2 ug of genomic DNA, equivalent to 25,000 to 35,000 T cell genomes, went into each replicate PCR. Purified libraries were measured with a Qubit 3.0 fluorometer, size-checked on a Bioanalyzer 2100, and measured again with the KAPA Library Quantification kit. Every immunoSEQ 96-well plate was sequenced on a separate single-read 150-cycle Illumina NextSeq 550 flow cell. In the authors' own workflow: The immunoSEQ output contained only junctional sequences without quality scores, so filtering could not match that applied to full-length reads. Sequences were annotated with PyIR, a Python wrapper for IgBLAST v1.9, and V/J genes and CDR3 were assigned using IMGT germline references. Any read was removed if the V/J assignment was weak (E-value above 1e-6), the CDR3 was missing, or the read contained stop codons, out-of-frame junctions, or ambiguous translated residues. V3J clonotypes were defined as sequences sharing the same inferred V gene, J gene, and CDR3 amino acid sequence. To compute the percentage overlap between repertoires, the number of shared unique clonotypes was divided by the size of the smaller repertoire. Repertoire richness was assessed with RTK rarefaction, the Chao1 estimator, and Recon v2.1 estimates of unobserved clonotypes. For all TCRbeta clonotypes obtained by the gDNA method from a few donors, generation probabilities were computed with OLGA. TCRdb mirrors the immuneACCESS table, restricted to in-frame sequences. Some clones are absent from its copies; in checked studies, under half trace to an unresolved V gene, and the reason for the others is unknown. For V, J and clone size, that table is used; D and trimming come from the DNA. Across this sample there are around 700,000 clones, with approximately 79% seen only once. Of the sample, 1.8% is held by the ten largest clones.

The paper's findings and limits, for the study overall: Naive subsets generally had larger estimated clonotype richness than memory subsets did. Sharing across a few donors was observed for around 5% of naive CD4, over 3% of naive CD8, 2% to 2.5% of memory CD4, and roughly 0.43% of memory CD8 clonotypes. Higher generation probabilities were observed for clonotypes shared by all four sorted-subset donors than for non-shared clonotypes. Because the study included only a small number of donors, the genetic and exposure-history diversity represented was limited. Only blood was sampled, and tissue TCR repertoires likely differ from those in blood. Rarefaction of sorted-subset datasets indicated incomplete sequencing despite the large sequencing depth. Pairwise subsampling indicated that sequencing depth was expected to affect the degree of clonotype sharing among donors.

On this clone itself: Its antigen is currently not known. Within one base of it there is no much larger clone, and no base qualities were kept.

This chain is built from TRBV18 and TRBJ1-3; TRBD1 is possibly the D segment (5 matching bases). Specimen: memory CD4+ T cells sorted from blood. The cell subset or site label corresponds to: CD45RA-negative fraction. The clonotype was recovered from a woman in her thirties in good health. The CDR3: CASSLDNSGNTIYF. In nucleotide form, the sequence is TGTGCCAGCTCACTGGACAACTCTGGAAACACCATATATTTT.